This T cell receptor beta chain was observed in a study of regulatory T cells in long-lasting Graves disease. CDR3 regions were amplified by Arm-PCR using iRepertoire HTBI primers to build TCR beta libraries. TCRdb fed the multiplex PCR reads into MiXCR, producing one record per CDR3 protein. The sample consists of 520,000 or so distinct CDR3 sequences, approximately 12% of them appearing once. This clonotype was counted only a few times. No antigen is known for it. Findings of the study overall: Samples came from peripheral blood alone, without thyroid tissue. Persistent patients had a count of shared public clonotypes (around 2,500) that exceeded that of new patients (966).

The time point: newly diagnosed GD, antithyroid drugs for less than 3 months. PBMC RNA served as the TCR library source. V was pared by 2 bases and J by 1 base, with 6 bases between. Per the germline V gene, CDR1 is MNHEY and CDR2 is SVGEGT. The CDR3 totals 14 residues. The data were also submitted as part of a second study, on T cells in Graves' hyperthyroidism and ophthalmopathy.

The sample here was peripheral blood mononuclear cells (PBMCs), taken at new diagnosis, from a patient treated with antithyroid drugs. The chain is built from TRBV6-2 or TRBV6-3 and TRBJ2-4; D perhaps matches TRBD2 (6 bases). This TCR was recovered from a woman in her 30s with Graves disease. DNA of the CDR3: TGTGCCAGCAGTTACGGGGGGGCCAAAAACATTCAGTACTTC. This translates into CASSYGGAKNIQYF.